This is a list of T cell receptor beta chains from one sample in a study of CXCR3-negative and CXCR3-positive naive CD8 T cells. No DNA is given; TCRdb re-called the 5' RACE reads and lists each CDR3 protein once. The sample totals fewer than 90,000 distinct CDR3 sequences. Source material: naive CXCR3- CD8+ T cells from blood. The receptors were sampled from a human donor in good health. Some clones in this sample may be carry-over from other donors' samples. CDR3s include the opening cysteine and the closing phenylalanine or tryptophan. Some rows mark clone size as missing; the rest say once, few, many or name a class of expanded clone.

j_call,clone_size,v_call,cdr3_aa
TRBJ2-1,-,TRBV7-2,CASSRAWDPYEQFF
TRBJ2-7,-,TRBV7-7,CASSSGDSYEQYF
TRBJ2-7,medium-sized,TRBV7-3,CASSLNVGSYEQYF
TRBJ2-2,-,TRBV23-1,CASRSGTGNTGELFF
TRBJ2-5,-,TRBV27,CASKRGVLQETQYF
TRBJ2-1,-,TRBV6-5,CASSQGTGTSNEQFF
TRBJ2-7,-,TRBV4-3,CASSQDEGSSYEQYF
TRBJ2-7,-,TRBV4-1,CASSQEGHSYEQYF
TRBJ2-5,-,TRBV28,CASSIARPDRAQETQYF
TRBJ2-3,-,TRBV28,CASTSASGSRDTQYF
TRBJ2-7,-,TRBV4-3,CASSQQGQGIYEQYF
TRBJ2-5,-,TRBV29-1,CSVDRDWETQYF
TRBJ2-1,-,TRBV11-2,CASSPGASGSFYNEQFF
TRBJ2-7,-,TRBV23-1,CASSQDGQATEGGYEQYF
TRBJ2-7,-,TRBV7-9,CASSQGPYSYEQYF
TRBJ2-7,-,TRBV29-1,CSVEQSDRESYEQYF
TRBJ2-2,-,TRBV28,CASSKTGLTGELFF
TRBJ2-5,-,TRBV15,CATSRVGGTQETQYF
TRBJ1-5,-,TRBV6-6,CASSSRDRDGSQPQHF
TRBJ2-7,-,TRBV28,CASSLGQGASYIFYEQYF
TRBJ2-5,-,TRBV5-1,CASSLPLAGEETQYF
TRBJ2-7,-,TRBV11-1,CAIVPRLAGVRYEQYF
TRBJ1-1,-,TRBV7-2,CASSLRGRTEAFF
TRBJ2-7,-,TRBV27,CASSWTGFSYEQYF
TRBJ1-3,-,TRBV15,CATSSSRSGNTIYF
TRBJ1-1,-,TRBV7-3,CASRQAMNTEAFF
TRBJ2-7,-,TRBV28,CASSYRSSYEQYF
TRBJ1-1,-,TRBV10-1,CASSEFGMNTEAFF
TRBJ1-1,-,TRBV29-1,CSVEGGTTEAFF
TRBJ2-7,-,TRBV5-6,CASSTGTGRLSYEQYF
TRBJ2-1,-,TRBV9,CASSVSGRSLNEQFF
TRBJ2-7,-,TRBV4-1,CASSQTKESYEQYF
TRBJ2-1,-,TRBV7-9,CASSSPAGAPYNEQFF
TRBJ2-1,-,TRBV29-1,CSVEEAGAGYNEQFF
TRBJ1-2,-,TRBV29-1,CSEGTMEGYTF
TRBJ2-1,-,TRBV20-1,CSAPSYNEQFF
TRBJ2-1,-,TRBV27,CASSPWTGNNEQFF
TRBJ2-7,-,TRBV7-8,CASSIWTSAYEQYF
TRBJ2-1,-,TRBV7-2,CASAPLSSYNEQFF
TRBJ2-7,-,TRBV28,CASSSQTSGSTSYEQYF
TRBJ2-2,-,TRBV24-1,CATSDFYENTGELFF
TRBJ1-2,-,TRBV28,CASSPTTLKGPHGVGYTF
TRBJ2-7,-,TRBV11-2,CASSSLYEQYF
TRBJ2-1,-,TRBV7-2,CASKTGPSGYNEQFF